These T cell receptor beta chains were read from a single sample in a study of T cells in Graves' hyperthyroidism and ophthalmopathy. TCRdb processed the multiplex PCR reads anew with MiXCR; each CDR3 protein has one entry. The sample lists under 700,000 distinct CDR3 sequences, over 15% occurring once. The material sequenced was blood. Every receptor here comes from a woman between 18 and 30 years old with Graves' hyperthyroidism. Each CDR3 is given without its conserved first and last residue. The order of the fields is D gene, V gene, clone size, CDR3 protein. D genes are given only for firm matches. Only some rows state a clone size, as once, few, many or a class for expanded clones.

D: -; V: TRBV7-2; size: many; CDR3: ASSRRVTLYGYT
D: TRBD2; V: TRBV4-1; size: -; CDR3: ASSRTSDSSYNEQF
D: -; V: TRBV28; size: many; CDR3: ASSLLTDNEQF
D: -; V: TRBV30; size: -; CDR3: AWRPLPGARYEQY
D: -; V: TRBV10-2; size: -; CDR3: ASRQASYEQY
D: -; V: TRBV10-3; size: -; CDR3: AISESDSLSTEAF
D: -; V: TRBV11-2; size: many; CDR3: ASSRSSPSSYEQY
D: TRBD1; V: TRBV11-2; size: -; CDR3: ASRHLRTGEETQY
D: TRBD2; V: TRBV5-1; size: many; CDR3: ASSLAAPSGFTDTQY
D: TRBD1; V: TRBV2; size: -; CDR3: ASRDNRQGNDQPQH
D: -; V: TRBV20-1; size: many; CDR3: SASPNEGLGETQY
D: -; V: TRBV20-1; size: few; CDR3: SARASGATGELF
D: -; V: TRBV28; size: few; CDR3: ASRPQRQGEKLF
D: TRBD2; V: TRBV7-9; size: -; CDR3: ASSGGLAGSNEQF
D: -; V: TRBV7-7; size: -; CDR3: ASSQSQGDYEQY
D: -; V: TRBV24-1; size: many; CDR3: ATSDRGTPANYGYT
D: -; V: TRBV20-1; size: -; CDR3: SAAEASLGEKLF
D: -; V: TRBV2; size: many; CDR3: ASKLKGRGETQY
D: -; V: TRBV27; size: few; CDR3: ASSFGVGAGGEAF
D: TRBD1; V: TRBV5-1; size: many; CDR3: ASSLGRGTGGDEQY
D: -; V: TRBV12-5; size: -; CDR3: ASASYSYNEQF
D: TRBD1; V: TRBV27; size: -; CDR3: ASSSTTGTGVLVNEQF
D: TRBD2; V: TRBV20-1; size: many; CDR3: SAMGLAGNEQF
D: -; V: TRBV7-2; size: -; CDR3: ASSLYSGPQETQY
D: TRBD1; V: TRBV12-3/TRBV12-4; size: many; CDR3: ASSSMASTGDYGYT
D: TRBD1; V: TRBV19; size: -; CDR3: ASIPRTGGYSGYT
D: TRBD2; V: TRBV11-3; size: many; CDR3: ASSFGLADSTDTQY
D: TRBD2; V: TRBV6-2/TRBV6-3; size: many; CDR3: ASSTSGMETQY
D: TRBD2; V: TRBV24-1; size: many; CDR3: ATSDSAGERFNEQF
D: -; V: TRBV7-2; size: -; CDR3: ASSLVFGQPYSPLH
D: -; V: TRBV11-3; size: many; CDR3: ASSLFGQRNTEAF
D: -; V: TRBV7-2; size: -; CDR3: ASSFYICSASPLAGGTYEQY
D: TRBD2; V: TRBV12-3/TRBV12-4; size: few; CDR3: ASSQTRTSGGITNTGELF
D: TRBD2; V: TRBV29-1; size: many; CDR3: SGRFARGLAGGPYEELF
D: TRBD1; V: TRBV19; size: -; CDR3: ASGQGAEGNTIY
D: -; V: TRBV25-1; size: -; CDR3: ASSGQELGNRNIQY
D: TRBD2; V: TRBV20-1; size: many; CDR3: SATNQRGLEQY
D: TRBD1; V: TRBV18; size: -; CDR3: ASSQGQGSQPQH
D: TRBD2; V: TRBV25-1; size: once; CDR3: ASRASGRQETQY
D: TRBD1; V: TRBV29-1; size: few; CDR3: SVEAGQLEAF
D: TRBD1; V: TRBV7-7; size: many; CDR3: ASSPRPTGGQETQY
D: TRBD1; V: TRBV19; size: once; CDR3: ASSDRVLLSGANVLT
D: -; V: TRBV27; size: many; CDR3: ASSFIGAGETQY
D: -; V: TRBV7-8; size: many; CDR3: ASSLKGSAYEQY
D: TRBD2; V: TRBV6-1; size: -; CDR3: ASRTSGGSGELF
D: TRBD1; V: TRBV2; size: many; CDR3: ASTRTTTGAYYGYT
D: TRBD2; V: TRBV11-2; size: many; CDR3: ASSSFPETSGNEQF
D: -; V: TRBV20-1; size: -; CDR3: STPIASSTDTQY
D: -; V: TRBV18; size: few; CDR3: ASSPRRGFSGQTKETQY
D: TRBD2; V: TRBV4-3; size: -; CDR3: ASSAPGTSVYNEQF
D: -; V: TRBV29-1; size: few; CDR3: SVLEAAKNIQY
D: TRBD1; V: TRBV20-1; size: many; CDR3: SARGTGALSTDTQY